This T cell receptor (beta chain) stems from a study of breast tumors, draining lymph nodes, adjacent tissues (dated by TCRdb to between 2015 and 2016). Study-level background: Breast cancer patients provided tumor, adjacent nontumor tissue and axillary lymph nodes, and the study compared the TCR beta repertoires across these three sources. In human breast cancer, the study set out to assess how tumor, surrounding tissue and draining lymph node repertoires relate to one another and whether T cells might be exchanged between them.

This sample was sequenced with an Illumina HiSeq 2000. Multiplex PCR amplification was used to generate the TCR beta chain libraries. The amplified TCR beta chain products were analyzed by high-throughput sequencing. The public sequencing data were trimmed at Q25 with fastp and processed into clonotypes with MiXCR by TCRdb, which kept only in-frame beta chains. Duplicate CDR3 protein sequences are folded into a single record with the most common DNA and genes. The sample table records about 270,000 distinct CDR3 sequences; over 25% of these occur just once. The ten largest clones represent approximately 1% of the sample. This clonotype was found a few times. Its recognized antigen is unknown. Just one base apart from a much larger clone, this may be a read error. Study-wide conclusions, independent of this receptor: A scenario in which most tumor T cells derive from the lymph node and then expand within tumor tissue was judged to be consistent with the data. Tumor and nontumor tissue repertoires were significantly more similar in luminal-like than in basal-like breast cancer. Tumors showed preferential V and J gene usage, and their T-cell repertoire diversity fell below that of lymph nodes yet above that of nontumor tissue. The conclusion that tumor T cells originate in lymph nodes was presented as consistent with a hypothesis rather than as directly demonstrated.

The axillary draining lymph nodes of breast cancer patients were the source of the lymph node samples. Sequences were obtained from axillary lymph node tissue. The clonotype comes from a female donor with breast cancer. Some clones in this sample may be carry-over from other donors' samples.

The nucleotide sequence reads as follows: TGTGCCAGCAGCCCGGGACAGGGGTCCACAGAGACCCAGCACTTC. This sequence encodes CASSPGQGSTETQHF. This chain is built from TRBV7-9 and TRBJ2-5; TRBD1 aligns with 10 central bases. According to the germline V gene (reference sequence), CDR1 reads SEHNR and CDR2 reads FQNEAQ. The CDR3 numbers 15 residues from cysteine through phenylalanine. Only the CDR3 DNA stays, 45 bases, in frame from base 1.